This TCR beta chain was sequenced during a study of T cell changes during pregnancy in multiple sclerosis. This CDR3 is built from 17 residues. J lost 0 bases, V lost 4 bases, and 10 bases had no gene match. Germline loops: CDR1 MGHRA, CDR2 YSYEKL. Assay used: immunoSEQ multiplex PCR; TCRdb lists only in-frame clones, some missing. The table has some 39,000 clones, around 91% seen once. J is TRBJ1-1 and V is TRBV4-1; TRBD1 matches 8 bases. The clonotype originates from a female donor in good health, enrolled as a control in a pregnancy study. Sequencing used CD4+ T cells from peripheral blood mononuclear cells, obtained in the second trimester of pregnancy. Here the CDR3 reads CASSPVGTGTMNTEAFF. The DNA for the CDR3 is TGCGCCAGCAGCCCAGTCGGGACAGGCACCATGAACACTGAAGCTTTCTTT.